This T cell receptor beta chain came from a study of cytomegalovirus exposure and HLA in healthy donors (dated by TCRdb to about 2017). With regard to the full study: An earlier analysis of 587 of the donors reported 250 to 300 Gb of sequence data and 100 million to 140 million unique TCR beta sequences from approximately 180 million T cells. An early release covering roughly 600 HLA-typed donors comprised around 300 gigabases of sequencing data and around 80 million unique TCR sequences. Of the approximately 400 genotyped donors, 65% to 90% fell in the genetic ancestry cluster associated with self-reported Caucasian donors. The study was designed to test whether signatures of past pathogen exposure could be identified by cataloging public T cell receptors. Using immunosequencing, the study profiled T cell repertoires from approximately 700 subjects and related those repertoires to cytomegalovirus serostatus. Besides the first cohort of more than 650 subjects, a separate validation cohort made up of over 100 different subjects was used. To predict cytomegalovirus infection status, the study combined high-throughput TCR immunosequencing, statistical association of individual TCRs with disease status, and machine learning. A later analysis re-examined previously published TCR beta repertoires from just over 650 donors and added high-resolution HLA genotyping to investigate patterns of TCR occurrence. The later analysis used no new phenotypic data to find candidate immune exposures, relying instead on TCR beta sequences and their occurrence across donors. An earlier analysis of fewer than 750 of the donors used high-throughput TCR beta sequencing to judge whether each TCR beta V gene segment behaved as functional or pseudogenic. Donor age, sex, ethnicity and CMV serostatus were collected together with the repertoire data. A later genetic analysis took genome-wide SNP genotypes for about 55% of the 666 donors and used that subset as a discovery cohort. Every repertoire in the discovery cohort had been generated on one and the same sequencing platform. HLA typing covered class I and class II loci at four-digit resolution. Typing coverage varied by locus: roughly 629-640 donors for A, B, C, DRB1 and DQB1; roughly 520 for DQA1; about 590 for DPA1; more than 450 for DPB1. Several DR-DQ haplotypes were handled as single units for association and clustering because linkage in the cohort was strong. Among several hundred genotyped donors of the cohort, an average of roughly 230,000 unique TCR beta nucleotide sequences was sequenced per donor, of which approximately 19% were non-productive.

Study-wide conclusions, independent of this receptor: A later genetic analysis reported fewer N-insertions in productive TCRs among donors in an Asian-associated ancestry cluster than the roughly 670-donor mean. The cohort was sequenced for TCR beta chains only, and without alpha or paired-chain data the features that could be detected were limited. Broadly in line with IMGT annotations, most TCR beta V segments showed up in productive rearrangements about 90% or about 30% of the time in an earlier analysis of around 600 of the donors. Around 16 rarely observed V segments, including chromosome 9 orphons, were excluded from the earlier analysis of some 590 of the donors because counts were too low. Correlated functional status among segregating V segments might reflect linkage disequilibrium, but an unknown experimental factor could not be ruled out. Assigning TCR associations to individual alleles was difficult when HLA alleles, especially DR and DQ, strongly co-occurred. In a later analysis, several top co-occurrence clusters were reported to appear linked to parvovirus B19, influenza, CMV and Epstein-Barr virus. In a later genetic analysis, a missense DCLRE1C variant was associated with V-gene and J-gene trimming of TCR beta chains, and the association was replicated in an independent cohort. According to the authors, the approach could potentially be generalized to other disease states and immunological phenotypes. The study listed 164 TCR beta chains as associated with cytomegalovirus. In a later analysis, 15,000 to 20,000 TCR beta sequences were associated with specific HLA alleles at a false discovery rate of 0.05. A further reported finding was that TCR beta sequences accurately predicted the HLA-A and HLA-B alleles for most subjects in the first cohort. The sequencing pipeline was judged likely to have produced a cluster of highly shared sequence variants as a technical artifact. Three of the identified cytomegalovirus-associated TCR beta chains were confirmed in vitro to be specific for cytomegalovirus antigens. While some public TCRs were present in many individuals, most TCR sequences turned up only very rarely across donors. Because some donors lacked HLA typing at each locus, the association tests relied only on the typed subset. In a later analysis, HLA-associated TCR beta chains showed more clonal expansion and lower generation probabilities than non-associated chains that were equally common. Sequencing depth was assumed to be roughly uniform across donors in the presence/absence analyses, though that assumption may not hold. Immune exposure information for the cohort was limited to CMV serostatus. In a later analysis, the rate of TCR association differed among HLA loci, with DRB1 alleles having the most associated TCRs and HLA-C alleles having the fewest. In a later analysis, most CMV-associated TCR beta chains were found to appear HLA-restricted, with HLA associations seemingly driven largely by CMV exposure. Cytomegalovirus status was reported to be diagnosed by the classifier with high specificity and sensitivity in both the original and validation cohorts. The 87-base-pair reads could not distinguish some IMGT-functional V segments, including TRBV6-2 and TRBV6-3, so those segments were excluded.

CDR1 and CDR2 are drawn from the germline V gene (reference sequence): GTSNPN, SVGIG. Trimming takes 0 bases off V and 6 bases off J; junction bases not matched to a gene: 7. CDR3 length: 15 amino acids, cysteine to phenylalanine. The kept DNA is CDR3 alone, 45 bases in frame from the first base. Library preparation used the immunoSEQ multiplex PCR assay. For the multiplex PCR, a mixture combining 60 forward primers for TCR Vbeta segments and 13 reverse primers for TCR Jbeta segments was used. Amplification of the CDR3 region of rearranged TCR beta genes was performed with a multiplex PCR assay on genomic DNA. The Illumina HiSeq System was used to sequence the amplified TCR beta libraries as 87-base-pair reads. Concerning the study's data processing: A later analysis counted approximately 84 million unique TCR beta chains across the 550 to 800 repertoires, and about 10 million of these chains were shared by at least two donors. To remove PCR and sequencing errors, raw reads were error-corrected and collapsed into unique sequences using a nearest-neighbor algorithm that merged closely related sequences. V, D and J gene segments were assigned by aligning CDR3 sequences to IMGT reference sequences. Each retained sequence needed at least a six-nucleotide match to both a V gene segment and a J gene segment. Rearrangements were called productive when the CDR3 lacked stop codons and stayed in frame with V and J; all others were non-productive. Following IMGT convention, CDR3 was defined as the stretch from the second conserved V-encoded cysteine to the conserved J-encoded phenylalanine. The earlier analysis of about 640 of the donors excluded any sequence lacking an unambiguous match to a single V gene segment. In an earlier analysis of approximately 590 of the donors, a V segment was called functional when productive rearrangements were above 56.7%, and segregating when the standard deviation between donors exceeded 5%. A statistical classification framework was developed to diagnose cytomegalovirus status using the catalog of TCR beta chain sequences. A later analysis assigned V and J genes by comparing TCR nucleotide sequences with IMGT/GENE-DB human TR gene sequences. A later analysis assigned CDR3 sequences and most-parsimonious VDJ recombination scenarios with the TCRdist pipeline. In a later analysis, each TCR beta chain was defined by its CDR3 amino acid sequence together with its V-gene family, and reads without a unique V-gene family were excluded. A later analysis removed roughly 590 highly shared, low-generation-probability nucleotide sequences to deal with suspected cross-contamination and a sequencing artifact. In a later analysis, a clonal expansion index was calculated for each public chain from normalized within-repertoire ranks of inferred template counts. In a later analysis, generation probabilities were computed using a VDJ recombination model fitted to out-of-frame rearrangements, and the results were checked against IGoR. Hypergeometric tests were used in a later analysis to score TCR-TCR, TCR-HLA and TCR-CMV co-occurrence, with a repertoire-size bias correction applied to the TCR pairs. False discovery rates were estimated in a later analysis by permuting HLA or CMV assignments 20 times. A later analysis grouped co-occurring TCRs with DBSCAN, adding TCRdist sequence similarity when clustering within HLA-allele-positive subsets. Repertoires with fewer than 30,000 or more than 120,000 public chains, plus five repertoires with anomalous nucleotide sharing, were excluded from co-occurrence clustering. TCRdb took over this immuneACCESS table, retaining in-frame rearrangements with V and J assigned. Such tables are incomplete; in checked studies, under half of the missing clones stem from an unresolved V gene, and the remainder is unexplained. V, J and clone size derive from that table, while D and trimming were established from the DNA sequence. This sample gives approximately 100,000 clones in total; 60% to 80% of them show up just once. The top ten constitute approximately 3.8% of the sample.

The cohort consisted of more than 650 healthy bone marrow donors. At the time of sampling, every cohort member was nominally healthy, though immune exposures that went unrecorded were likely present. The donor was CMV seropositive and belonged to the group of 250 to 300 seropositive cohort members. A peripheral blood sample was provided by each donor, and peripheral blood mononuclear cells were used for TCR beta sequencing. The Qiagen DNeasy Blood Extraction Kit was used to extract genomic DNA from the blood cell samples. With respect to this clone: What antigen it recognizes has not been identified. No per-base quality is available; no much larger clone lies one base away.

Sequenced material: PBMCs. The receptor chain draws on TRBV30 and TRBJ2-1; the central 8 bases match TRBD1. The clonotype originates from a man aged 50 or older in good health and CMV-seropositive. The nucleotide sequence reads TGTGCCTGGAGTGTAAACAGGGGGGTCCCCAATGAGCAGTTCTTC. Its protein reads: CAWSVNRGVPNEQFF. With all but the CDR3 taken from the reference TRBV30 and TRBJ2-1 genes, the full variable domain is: SQTIHQWPATLVQPVGSPLSLECTVEGTSNPNLYWYRQAAGRGLQLLFYSVGIGQISSEVPQNLSASRPQDRQFILSSKKLLLSDSGFYLCAWSVNRGVPNEQFFGPGTRLTVL.